These T cell receptor beta chains were read from a single sample in a study of T cell responses to AZD1222 COVID-19 vaccine. Only in-frame clones appear in the TCRdb table, and some are missing; sequencing was by immunoSEQ multiplex PCR. Among around 180,000 clones listed, just over 85% were seen once. The sequencing here drew on peripheral blood, taken on day 0 of AZD1222 vaccination. These receptors all stem from an adult in good health. Both conserved end residues are part of each CDR3. The order of the fields is V gene, D gene, clone size, J gene, CDR3 protein, CDR3 DNA. A D gene is named only where the DNA matches it firmly. Clone size is given for some rows only: seen once, a few or many times, or a class if the clone is expanded.

v_gene: TRBV2; d_gene: TRBD1; abundance: NA; j_gene: TRBJ1-1; CDR3aa: CASSRDRGGGTEAFF; CDR3nt: TGTGCCAGCAGTCGGGACAGGGGTGGCGGTACTGAAGCTTTCTTT
v_gene: TRBV7-9; d_gene: NA; abundance: NA; j_gene: TRBJ1-6; CDR3aa: CASSSAEFDYNSPLHF; CDR3nt: TGTGCCAGCAGCTCGGCAGAGTTCGACTATAATTCACCCCTCCACTTT
v_gene: TRBV12-3/TRBV12-4; d_gene: NA; abundance: NA; j_gene: TRBJ1-2; CDR3aa: CASRHRQLDGYTF; CDR3nt: TGTGCCAGCAGACACAGACAGTTAGATGGCTACACCTTC
v_gene: TRBV27; d_gene: NA; abundance: NA; j_gene: TRBJ1-5; CDR3aa: CASRSGTLYSNQPQHF; CDR3nt: TGTGCCAGCAGATCCGGGACACTCTATAGCAATCAGCCCCAGCATTTT
v_gene: TRBV1; d_gene: NA; abundance: NA; j_gene: TRBJ2-6; CDR3aa: CTSSQDFKGGSGANVLTF; CDR3nt: TGCACCAGCAGCCAAGACTTCAAAGGTGGGTCTGGGGCCAACGTCCTGACTTTC
v_gene: TRBV2; d_gene: NA; abundance: few; j_gene: TRBJ1-2; CDR3aa: CASTKHPENYGYTF; CDR3nt: TGTGCCAGCACCAAGCATCCAGAGAACTATGGCTACACCTTC
v_gene: TRBV24-1; d_gene: TRBD1; abundance: NA; j_gene: TRBJ1-2; CDR3aa: CATSDPQGSANYGYTF; CDR3nt: TGTGCCACCAGTGATCCACAGGGGTCAGCTAACTATGGCTACACCTTC
v_gene: TRBV30; d_gene: NA; abundance: once; j_gene: TRBJ2-7; CDR3aa: CAWRKTGFSYEQYF; CDR3nt: TGTGCCTGGAGAAAGACAGGTTTCTCCTACGAGCAGTACTTC
v_gene: TRBV2; d_gene: NA; abundance: NA; j_gene: TRBJ2-5; CDR3aa: CASSEAGLPGGETQYF; CDR3nt: TGTGCCAGCAGTGAAGCTGGGCTACCCGGGGGAGAGACCCAGTACTTC
v_gene: TRBV7-3; d_gene: TRBD1; abundance: NA; j_gene: TRBJ2-1; CDR3aa: CASSTGQGAPNEQFF; CDR3nt: TGTGCCAGCAGCACCGGACAGGGGGCGCCGAATGAGCAGTTCTTC
v_gene: TRBV4-1; d_gene: NA; abundance: few; j_gene: TRBJ1-5; CDR3aa: CASSQAEYSNQPQHF; CDR3nt: TGCGCCAGCAGCCAAGCAGAGTATAGCAATCAGCCCCAGCATTTT
v_gene: TRBV3-1/TRBV3-2; d_gene: TRBD2; abundance: NA; j_gene: TRBJ2-3; CDR3aa: CASLTSGSSGDTQYF; CDR3nt: TGTGCCTCTTTGACTAGCGGGAGTAGCGGAGATACGCAGTATTTT
v_gene: TRBV15; d_gene: NA; abundance: NA; j_gene: TRBJ2-5; CDR3aa: CATSRDRNQETQYF; CDR3nt: TGTGCCACCAGCAGAGATAGAAACCAAGAGACCCAGTACTTC
v_gene: TRBV27; d_gene: NA; abundance: NA; j_gene: TRBJ1-5; CDR3aa: CASSPMGGVGNQPQHF; CDR3nt: TGTGCCAGCAGTCCAATGGGGGGGGTAGGCAATCAGCCCCAGCATTTT
v_gene: TRBV11-2; d_gene: NA; abundance: NA; j_gene: TRBJ2-7; CDR3aa: CASSPGLNYEQYF; CDR3nt: TGTGCCAGCAGCCCGGGACTTAACTACGAGCAGTACTTC
v_gene: TRBV7-9; d_gene: TRBD1; abundance: once; j_gene: TRBJ1-2; CDR3aa: CASSAGQGVSGGYTF; CDR3nt: TGTGCCAGCAGCGCGGGACAGGGAGTCTCTGGTGGCTACACCTTC
v_gene: TRBV7-9; d_gene: NA; abundance: NA; j_gene: TRBJ1-3; CDR3aa: CASSPGSDRWHTIYF; CDR3nt: TGTGCCAGCAGCCCCGGCTCGGACCGCTGGCACACCATATATTTT
v_gene: TRBV27; d_gene: TRBD1; abundance: NA; j_gene: TRBJ1-5; CDR3aa: CASSLDTGGHQPQHF; CDR3nt: TGTGCCAGCAGCTTAGATACAGGGGGCCACCAGCCCCAGCATTTT
v_gene: TRBV5-4; d_gene: TRBD1; abundance: NA; j_gene: TRBJ1-1; CDR3aa: CASSLGQGSASNTEAFF; CDR3nt: TGTGCCAGCAGCTTAGGACAGGGGAGCGCCTCGAACACTGAAGCTTTCTTT
v_gene: TRBV29-1; d_gene: TRBD1; abundance: NA; j_gene: TRBJ2-3; CDR3aa: CSADGQGASDTQYF; CDR3nt: TGCAGCGCAGATGGACAGGGGGCATCAGATACGCAGTATTTT
v_gene: TRBV7-3; d_gene: NA; abundance: NA; j_gene: TRBJ1-1; CDR3aa: CASSLTRANTEAFF; CDR3nt: TGTGCCAGCAGCTTAACCAGGGCGAACACTGAAGCTTTCTTT
v_gene: TRBV19; d_gene: TRBD2; abundance: once; j_gene: TRBJ2-1; CDR3aa: CASSIDGLAGNEQFF; CDR3nt: TGTGCCAGTAGTATAGACGGACTAGCGGGCAATGAGCAGTTCTTC
v_gene: TRBV6-4; d_gene: TRBD2; abundance: few; j_gene: TRBJ2-1; CDR3aa: CASSGTSGSNEQFF; CDR3nt: TGTGCCAGCAGTGGGACTAGCGGGAGCAATGAGCAGTTCTTC
v_gene: TRBV5-4; d_gene: NA; abundance: NA; j_gene: TRBJ2-7; CDR3aa: CASSINLGGSSYEQYF; CDR3nt: TGTGCCAGCAGCATAAACCTTGGGGGTAGCTCCTACGAGCAGTACTTC
v_gene: TRBV19; d_gene: TRBD1; abundance: NA; j_gene: TRBJ1-1; CDR3aa: CASSPDRGRVDTEAFF; CDR3nt: TGTGCCAGTAGTCCAGACAGGGGGCGAGTGGACACTGAAGCTTTCTTT
v_gene: TRBV12-5; d_gene: NA; abundance: NA; j_gene: TRBJ2-2; CDR3aa: CASGFPAGELFF; CDR3nt: TGTGCTAGTGGTTTCCCCGCCGGGGAGCTGTTTTTT
v_gene: TRBV4-1; d_gene: NA; abundance: NA; j_gene: TRBJ1-2; CDR3aa: CASSDLAPSGYGYTF; CDR3nt: TGCGCCAGCAGCGACCTGGCCCCGAGTGGGTATGGCTACACCTTC
v_gene: TRBV15; d_gene: NA; abundance: NA; j_gene: TRBJ1-2; CDR3aa: CATSHRPTGLYGYTF; CDR3nt: TGTGCCACCAGCCACCGCCCGACAGGTTTATATGGCTACACCTTC
v_gene: TRBV15; d_gene: TRBD1; abundance: NA; j_gene: TRBJ2-2; CDR3aa: CATSPGQGARELFF; CDR3nt: TGTGCCACCAGCCCGGGACAGGGGGCGCGCGAGCTGTTTTTT
v_gene: TRBV28; d_gene: NA; abundance: NA; j_gene: TRBJ2-1; CDR3aa: CASSLGGADNNEQFF; CDR3nt: TGTGCCAGCAGTTTAGGCGGGGCCGATAACAATGAGCAGTTCTTC
v_gene: TRBV29-1; d_gene: NA; abundance: NA; j_gene: TRBJ2-7; CDR3aa: CSVGFSVYEQYF; CDR3nt: TGCAGCGTCGGATTTTCGGTCTACGAGCAGTACTTC
v_gene: TRBV4-1; d_gene: TRBD1; abundance: NA; j_gene: TRBJ2-3; CDR3aa: CASSQGAGGPGTDTQYF; CDR3nt: TGCGCCAGCAGCCAGGGGGCAGGGGGCCCGGGCACAGATACGCAGTATTTT
v_gene: TRBV6-1; d_gene: NA; abundance: NA; j_gene: TRBJ1-4; CDR3aa: CASSEWAGVEQKLFF; CDR3nt: TGTGCCAGCAGTGAATGGGCAGGGGTTGAGCAAAAACTGTTTTTT
v_gene: TRBV11-1; d_gene: NA; abundance: NA; j_gene: TRBJ2-2; CDR3aa: CASSINRGSGELFF; CDR3nt: TGTGCCAGCAGTATAAATCGGGGCTCCGGGGAGCTGTTTTTT
v_gene: TRBV5-1; d_gene: TRBD2; abundance: NA; j_gene: TRBJ2-2; CDR3aa: CASSSLTSGRYTGELFF; CDR3nt: TGCGCCAGCAGCTCCTTGACTAGCGGGAGGTACACCGGGGAGCTGTTTTTT
v_gene: TRBV11-2; d_gene: TRBD1; abundance: NA; j_gene: TRBJ1-2; CDR3aa: CASSTVQGRVSYGYTF; CDR3nt: TGTGCCAGCAGCACCGTACAGGGGAGGGTGAGCTATGGCTACACCTTC
v_gene: TRBV24-1; d_gene: NA; abundance: NA; j_gene: TRBJ1-5; CDR3aa: CATSESGTPSNQPQHF; CDR3nt: TGTGCCACCAGTGAGTCCGGGACACCGAGCAATCAGCCCCAGCATTTT
v_gene: TRBV13; d_gene: NA; abundance: NA; j_gene: TRBJ2-1; CDR3aa: CASSQGRGYNEQFF; CDR3nt: TGTGCCAGCAGCCAGGGGCGGGGGTACAATGAGCAGTTCTTC
v_gene: TRBV7-6; d_gene: NA; abundance: NA; j_gene: TRBJ2-6; CDR3aa: CGSASSGANVLTF; CDR3nt: TGCGGCAGCGCAAGCTCTGGGGCCAACGTCCTGACTTTC
v_gene: TRBV28; d_gene: TRBD1; abundance: NA; j_gene: TRBJ2-1; CDR3aa: CASRDRETYNEQFF; CDR3nt: TGTGCCAGCCGGGACAGGGAGACCTACAATGAGCAGTTCTTC